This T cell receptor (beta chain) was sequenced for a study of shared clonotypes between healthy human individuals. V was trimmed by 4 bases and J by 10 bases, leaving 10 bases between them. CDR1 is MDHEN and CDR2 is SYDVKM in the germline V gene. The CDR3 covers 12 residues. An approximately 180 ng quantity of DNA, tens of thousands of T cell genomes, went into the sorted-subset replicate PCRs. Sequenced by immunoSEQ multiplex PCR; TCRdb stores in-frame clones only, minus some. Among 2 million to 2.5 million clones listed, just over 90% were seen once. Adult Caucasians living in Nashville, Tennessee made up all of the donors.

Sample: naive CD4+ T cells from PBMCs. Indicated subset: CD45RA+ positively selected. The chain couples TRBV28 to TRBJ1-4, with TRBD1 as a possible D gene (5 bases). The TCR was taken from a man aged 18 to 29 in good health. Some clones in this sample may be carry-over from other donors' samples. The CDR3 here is CASSSPRGKLFF. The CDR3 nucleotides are TGTGCCAGCAGTTCGCCTAGGGGAAAACTGTTTTTT.